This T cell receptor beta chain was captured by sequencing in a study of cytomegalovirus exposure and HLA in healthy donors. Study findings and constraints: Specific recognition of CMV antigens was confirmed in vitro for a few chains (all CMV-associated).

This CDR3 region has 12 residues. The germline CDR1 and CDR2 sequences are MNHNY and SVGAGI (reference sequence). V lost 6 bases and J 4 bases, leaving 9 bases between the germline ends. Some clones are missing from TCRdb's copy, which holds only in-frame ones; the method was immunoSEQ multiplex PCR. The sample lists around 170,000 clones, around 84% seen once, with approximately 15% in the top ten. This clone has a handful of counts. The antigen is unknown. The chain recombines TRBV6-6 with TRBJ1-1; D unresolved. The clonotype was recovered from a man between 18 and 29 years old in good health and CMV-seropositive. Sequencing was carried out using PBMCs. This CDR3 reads CASRFTGTEAFF. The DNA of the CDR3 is TGTGCCAGCAGGTTTACCGGCACTGAAGCTTTCTTT.